This entry features one T cell receptor beta chain sequence. Its antigen has not been determined. Per-base qualities were not stored, and no clone one base away is much larger. The sample is drawn from a study of Ad26.COV2.S vaccination and SARS-CoV-2 variants (dated by TCRdb to the early 2020s). About the full investigation: Vaccine-arm donors were drawn from COV1001, a multicentre, randomized, double-blind, placebo-controlled phase I-IIa trial of Ad26.COV2.S in healthy adults. A total of roughly 30 samples were included in the TCR-sequenced set, comprising around 19 Ad26.COV2.S vaccine recipients, 5 placebo recipients and 8 SARS-CoV-2 convalescent individuals. Trial participants were randomized into five groups of five: low-dose or high-dose Ad26.COV2.S given once or twice, or placebo on both occasions. Investigators did not know the trial group allocation while performing experiments and assessing outcomes. The specificity and breadth of SARS-CoV-2-reactive T cell receptors after Ad26.COV2.S vaccination were assessed by TCRbeta repertoire sequencing. Ad26.COV2.S was administered intramuscularly at 5 x 10^10 or 1 x 10^11 viral particles, either as a single shot or as two shots given 56 days apart.

The immunoSEQ Assay was the method used to sequence TCRbeta CDR3 regions. After extraction, genomic DNA underwent amplification by bias-controlled multiplex PCR, followed by high-throughput sequencing. The authors' analysis ran thus. To quantify the absolute abundance of each unique TCRbeta CDR3 region, sequences were collapsed and filtered. T cell fraction was estimated by normalization of TCRbeta template counts to usable DNA, with usable DNA being measured through amplification of reference genes present in all nucleated cells. Repertoire TCRs were annotated as SARS-CoV-2-specific by exact matching of V gene, CDR3 amino acid sequence and J gene to a known reactive TCR set. The reference SARS-CoV-2 TCR set came from MIRA and was filtered for enrichment in COVID-19-positive ImmuneCODE repertoires, removing public or cross-reactive TCRs. Using the MIRA antigens, annotated TCRs were further analysed by specific ORF or by position within an ORF. Breadth was defined as the number of annotated unique rearrangements divided by the total number of unique productive rearrangements, and depth was defined as the summed frequency of the annotated unique rearrangements. Two-sided Wilcoxon rank-sum tests were applied when comparing TCR breadth between groups. TCRdb re-hosts the immuneACCESS table, in-frame sequences only. Its copies lack some clones; in the studies checked, an unresolved V gene accounts for under half of them, and the cause for the rest is not known. V and J calls plus clone size are reproduced from that table; the DNA served to infer D and trimming. The sample has 400,000 to 450,000 clones on record, roughly 90% of them singletons. The biggest ten clones account for more than 1.5% of the sample.

What this sample's treatment or condition label stands for: 15 to 20 received Ad26.COV2.S at low or high dose, single or two shots; roughly five received placebo; per-sample allocation not given. Repertoires of vaccine and placebo recipients were sequenced from samples collected on day 63 after the first injection. Between 29 July and 7 August 2020, Cohort 1b enrolled about two dozen adults aged 18-55 years at one site in Boston, USA. As a vaccine, Ad26.COV2.S was a replication-incompetent adenovirus type 26 vector that expressed a prefusion-stabilized SARS-CoV-2 spike protein derived from the original Wuhan strain. Counted from cysteine to phenylalanine, this CDR3 has 14 amino acids. Kept here is only the CDR3 DNA, which spans 42 bases and is read in frame from base 1. CDR1 and CDR2 were assigned from the germline V gene (reference sequence) as LNHDA and SQIVND. The junction carries 10 bases between V and J, which are trimmed by 5 bases and 1 base respectively.

General findings and caveats noted by the study authors: Higher spike-specific TCR breadth was observed in Ad26.COV2.S recipients than in placebo recipients (P = 0.0014). After vaccination, substantial breadth of spike-specific CD8+ and CD4+ T cell responses was reported. According to the authors, total T cell responses may have been underestimated by the TCR breadth and depth analyses. Vaccine and placebo recipients had comparable non-spike TCR breadth, which fits with the vaccine containing only spike. Comparing responses between vaccine doses or regimens was not something the study was powered to do.

The clonotype comes from a person between 18 and 60 years old who received the Ad26.COV2.S COVID-19 vaccine or a placebo. The specimen was peripheral blood, collected in a trial of Ad26.COV2.S vaccine versus placebo. The receptor chain draws on TRBV19 and TRBJ2-3; TRBD2 could be the D gene, as 5 bases match. Here is the DNA: TGTGCCAGTAGTGGAGACGGGGGCACAGATACGCAGTATTTT. Its product reads: CASSGDGGTDTQYF.